The next 30 T cell receptor beta chains were all read from a single sample in a study of cytomegalovirus exposure and HLA in healthy donors listed by TCRdb under 2017. To prepare the library, the immunoSEQ multiplex PCR assay was applied. A mixture of 60 forward primers for TCR Vbeta segments and 13 reverse primers for TCR Jbeta segments was used in the multiplex PCR. TCRdb carries this immuneACCESS record with in-frame sequences only. Its versions omit some clonotypes, under half of them owing to an unresolved V gene in the studies checked, with the rest unexplained. This sample is represented by 100,000 or so clones; more than 80% of them were singletons. The leading ten clones occupy approximately 3.6% of the sample. Sequenced input: PBMCs. The receptors originated from a man under 40 in good health and CMV-seronegative.

The chain couples TRBV10-3 to TRBJ1-4; no clear D. Germline values: CDR1 ENHRY, CDR2 SYGVKD. There are 13 residues in the CDR3. Trimming shortened V by 6 bases and J by 12 bases, and 17 bases separated the two germline ends. CDR3 protein: CAIREPPDSELFF. CDR3 coding DNA: TGTGCCATCAGAGAACCTCCCGATAGTGAACTGTTTTTT.

This chain connects TRBV5-4 to TRBJ1-6; 7 bases fit TRBD1. This CDR3 region has 14 residues. CDR1 is SGHNT and CDR2 is YYREEE in the germline V gene (reference sequence). V was clipped by 4 bases and J by 9 bases; unmatched bases: 7. The chain's CDR3 is CASSPGQLISPLHF. Here the CDR3 DNA reads TGTGCCAGCAGCCCGGGACAGCTAATTTCACCCCTCCACTTT.

This chain connects TRBV2 to TRBJ1-2; a weak D match, TRBD1 (5 bases). The CDR3 spans 14 residues. Germline assignment: CDR1 SNHLY and CDR2 FYNNEI. The V and J ends lost 6 bases and 3 bases respectively, with 14 bases between them. The CDR3 DNA is TGTGCCAGCAGGGAGACAGTACAGCACTATGGCTACACCTTC. Its translation is CASRETVQHYGYTF.

The chain has TRBV7-3 and TRBJ1-1; no reliable D call. The CDR3 is made up of 13 amino acids. Trimming pared 3 bases from V and 0 bases from J, leaving 5 bases between. CDR1 is SGHTA and CDR2 is FQGTGA in the germline V gene. The DNA of the CDR3 is TGTGCCAGCAGCTTTGCTATGAACACTGAAGCTTTCTTT. Translated, it gives CASSFAMNTEAFF.

V gene TRBV2 combines with J gene TRBJ1-5; TRBD1 agrees at 9 bases. The CDR3 spans 18 residues. Germline loops: CDR1 SNHLY, CDR2 FYNNEI. The ends lost 3 bases at V and 4 bases at J; junction bases unmatched: 13. The CDR3 sequence: CASSDLRQGGRRNQPQHF. The CDR3 DNA reads TGTGCCAGCAGTGACCTTCGACAGGGGGGAAGGAGAAATCAGCCCCAGCATTTT.

CDR3 coding DNA: TGCGCCAGCGGTACAGCCTACGAGCAGTACTTC. Translating it yields CASGTAYEQYF. The rearrangement uses TRBV5-1 and TRBJ2-7; D not certain. In germline, CDR1 is SGHRS, CDR2 YFSETQ. Trimming stripped 7 bases from V and 2 bases from J, with 7 bases between. CDR3 length: 11 amino acids.

This chain uses TRBV5-4 with TRBJ1-6, with TRBD1 matching 8 bases. J was trimmed by 5 bases and V by 0 bases; bases with no gene match: 7. The CDR3 sequence is 17 residues long. The germline CDR1 and CDR2 sequences are SGHNT and YYREEE (reference sequence). The CDR3 protein is CASSLVGQGQDNSPLHF. For the CDR3, the DNA is TGTGCCAGCAGCTTGGTAGGACAGGGACAGGATAATTCACCCCTCCACTTT.

This clone was seen once. J is TRBJ2-6 and V is TRBV11-2; possible D gene TRBD2, 6 bases. The CDR3 consists of 19 residues. V gave up 1 base and J gave up 2 bases, with 18 bases separating them. The germline V gene has CDR1 SGHAT and CDR2 FQNNGV. The CDR3 here is CASSLGQGAGTAGANVLTF. The DNA for the CDR3 is TGTGCCAGCAGCTTAGGGCAGGGAGCGGGTACGGCTGGGGCCAACGTCCTGACTTTC.

The V gene is TRBV4-3, the J gene TRBJ2-6, with D unclear. This CDR3 has 19 residues. The V end lost 0 bases, the J end lost 2 bases, and 17 bases lay between the germline ends. The V gene's germline CDR1 is LGHNA and CDR2 YSLEER. This CDR3 reads CASSQDGRKRFAGANVLTF. The CDR3 DNA sequence: TGCGCCAGCAGCCAAGACGGCCGAAAGAGGTTCGCTGGGGCCAACGTCCTGACTTTC.

V usage is TRBV15 and J usage is TRBJ1-2, with TRBD1 as a possible D gene (6 bases). This CDR3 comprises 16 residues. CDR1 is LNHNV, CDR2 YYDKDF, per germline (reference sequence). Trimming removed 0 bases from V and 7 bases from J, with 18 bases in between. The CDR3 reads CATSRDHAGDVGGYTF. CDR3 nucleotide sequence: TGTGCCACCAGCAGAGATCATGCAGGGGATGTCGGTGGCTACACCTTC.

This clone came up a few times. V usage is TRBV7-3 and J usage is TRBJ2-1; D is perhaps TRBD1 (6 bases). CDR1 is SGHTA, CDR2 FQGTGA, per germline. There are 15 residues in the CDR3. V was shortened by 4 bases and J by 2 bases, with 12 bases between the two germline ends. The CDR3 sequence: CASSYTTGPYNEQFF. DNA for the CDR3: TGTGCCAGCAGCTATACGACAGGACCCTACAATGAGCAGTTCTTC.

The chain has TRBV27 and TRBJ2-5; a possible D gene is TRBD1 (6 bases). The CDR3 runs to 16 residues. CDR1 MNHEY and CDR2 SMNVEV come from the germline V gene (reference sequence). V lost 3 bases and J lost 2, with 16 bases in between. DNA of the CDR3: TGTGCCAGCAGTTTCCGCCAGGGGAAAGGTCAAGAGACCCAGTACTTC. It encodes CASSFRQGKGQETQYF.

The V and J genes are TRBV6-4 and TRBJ2-6; TRBD2 might be the D (5 bases). With 2 bases removed from V and 1 base from J, the gap between germline ends came to 6 bases. Germline CDR1 reads MRHNA; CDR2 reads SNTAGT. CDR3 length equals 15 residues. In DNA, the CDR3 is TGTGCCAGCAGTGACCGGAGGTCTGGGGCCAACGTCCTGACTTTC. Translation: CASSDRRSGANVLTF.

This clone was detected only a few times. This chain uses TRBV6-6 with TRBJ1-4; TRBD1 aligns across 8 bases. This CDR3 spans 14 amino acids. Germline CDR1 reads MNHNY; CDR2 reads SVGAGI (reference sequence). V dropped 2 bases and J dropped 8; count of bases not matched to a gene: 4. The CDR3 reads CASSYSRGREKLFF. CDR3 nucleotide sequence: TGTGCCAGCAGTTACAGCAGGGGGCGAGAAAAACTGTTTTTT.

The rearrangement joins TRBV7-2 to TRBJ1-5, with 7 bases lining up with TRBD1. In germline, CDR1 is SGHTA, CDR2 FQGNSA. Unmatched junction bases numbered 3, after V lost 4 bases and J lost 0 bases. The CDR3 contains 15 residues. The CDR3 DNA reads as TGTGCCAGCAGCTCTGACAGGGTTAGCAATCAGCCCCAGCATTTT. Amino acids: CASSSDRVSNQPQHF.

The table lists this clone with a few counts. The J gene is TRBJ2-1, the V gene TRBV9; 11 positions match TRBD2. V shed 5 bases and J 0 bases; nucleotides not matched to a gene: 4. CDR1 and CDR2 from the germline V gene are SGDLS and YYNGEE. The CDR3 contains 16 residues. The CDR3 sequence: CASSGTSGSSYNEQFF. The CDR3 DNA reads as TGTGCCAGCAGTGGAACTAGCGGGAGCTCCTACAATGAGCAGTTCTTC.

This sequence joins TRBV5-1 and TRBJ2-7; tentatively, D is TRBD2 (6 bases). The germline CDR1 and CDR2 sequences are SGHRS and YFSETQ. The CDR3 is 15 residues long. Trimming pared 5 bases from V and 3 bases from J, leaving 18 bases between. The chain's CDR3 is CASSLSAGINYEQYF. Here the CDR3 DNA reads TGCGCCAGCAGTTTGTCGGCGGGGATCAACTACGAGCAGTACTTC.

This chain uses TRBV4-1 with TRBJ1-3; D is unresolved. The CDR3 runs 16 residues. Trimming removed 2 bases at V and 0 bases at J, with 11 bases between. Germline V gene sequence: CDR1 MGHRA, CDR2 YSYEKL. CDR3 residues: CASSQPRLISGNTIYF. DNA of the CDR3: TGCGCCAGCAGCCAACCCAGACTGATCTCTGGAAACACCATATATTTT.

The chain has TRBV9 and TRBJ1-1; D not resolved. There are 17 residues in the CDR3. In germline, CDR1 is SGDLS, CDR2 YYNGEE. The V end was cut by 3 bases, the J end by 6 bases, with 24 bases between. The CDR3 coding sequence is TGTGCCAGCAGCGCCTTTATTCGCGACGGCTGGGGAGCTGAAGCTTTCTTT. Amino acids: CASSAFIRDGWGAEAFF.

The chain carries TRBV2 and TRBJ2-7; 9 nucleotides agree with TRBD1. The V segment lost 10 bases and the J segment 5 bases; nucleotides outside the gene matches: 12. The CDR3 extends over 14 amino acids. In germline, CDR1 is SNHLY, CDR2 FYNNEI. CDR3 in amino acids: CANTRTGDFHEQYF. In DNA form, the CDR3 reads TGTGCCAACACCAGGACAGGGGATTTCCACGAGCAGTACTTC. The full variable domain, in which reference TRBV2 and TRBJ2-7 provide the parts outside the CDR3, is EPEVTQTPSHQVTQMGQEVILRCVPISNHLYFYWYRQILGQKVEFLVSFYNNEISEKSEIFDDQFSVERPDGSNFTLKIRSTKLEDSAMYFCANTRTGDFHEQYFGPGTRLTVT.

V and J are TRBV5-6 and TRBJ2-7, with unresolved D. Trimming left V 1 base short and J 4 bases short, with 18 bases between. CDR3 size: 16 residues. Per germline, CDR1 SGHDT and CDR2 YYEEEE. The CDR3 reads CASSLRLGKNAYEQYF. The CDR3 coding sequence is TGTGCCAGCAGCTTGCGTTTGGGCAAAAATGCTTACGAGCAGTACTTC.

The chain joins TRBV2 to TRBJ1-5; a possible D gene is TRBD1 (5 bases). With 7 bases removed from V and 7 bases from J, the gap between germline ends came to 14 bases. Germline V gene lookup returns CDR1 SNHLY and CDR2 FYNNEI. CDR3 length: 13 residues. For the CDR3, the DNA is TGTGCCAGCAACCCAGGGCCCCGACAGCCCCAGCATTTT. It is translated as CASNPGPRQPQHF. The whole variable domain, remainder taken from reference TRBV2 and TRBJ1-5, is EPEVTQTPSHQVTQMGQEVILRCVPISNHLYFYWYRQILGQKVEFLVSFYNNEISEKSEIFDDQFSVERPDGSNFTLKIRSTKLEDSAMYFCASNPGPRQPQHFGDGTRLSIL.

The chain joins TRBV28 to TRBJ1-2; TRBD1 aligns across 11 bases. Germline V gene sequence: CDR1 MDHEN, CDR2 SYDVKM. V was clipped by 5 bases and J by 6 bases; unmatched bases: 8. The CDR3 totals 15 residues. CDR3 coding DNA: TGTGCCAGCAGTCACGGGACAGGGGGTTTTAATGGCTACACCTTC. Residues: CASSHGTGGFNGYTF.

V and J are TRBV6-1 and TRBJ1-4, with D possibly matching TRBD1 (6 bases). The CDR3 contains 15 residues. V was pared by 5 bases and J by 3 bases, with 13 bases between. The germline CDR1 and CDR2 sequences are MNHNS and SASEGT. CDR3 in amino acids: CASSLRQAPNEKLFF. The CDR3 DNA is TGTGCCAGCAGTCTACGACAGGCGCCTAATGAAAAACTGTTTTTT.

The J gene is TRBJ2-1, the V gene TRBV10-3, with D possibly being TRBD2 (6 bases). V was pared by 4 bases and J by 6 bases, with 19 bases between. This CDR3 is built from 16 residues. Germline V gene data show CDR1 as ENHRY and CDR2 as SYGVKD. The chain's CDR3 is CAISAPVGRISNEQFF. The DNA of the CDR3 is TGTGCCATCAGTGCCCCCGTGGGGAGGATCAGCAATGAGCAGTTCTTC.

The V call is TRBV18, the J call TRBJ1-5; 9 bases match TRBD1. The junction had 2 bases not matched to a gene; V was cut back by 4 bases and J by 4 bases. Germline-derived CDR1 and CDR2 are KGHSH and LQKENI. The CDR3 loop spans 14 amino acids. The CDR3 protein is CASSLGTGNQPQHF. CDR3 bases: TGTGCCAGCTCACTAGGGACAGGGAATCAGCCCCAGCATTTT. The full variable domain, in which reference TRBV18 and TRBJ1-5 provide the parts outside the CDR3, is NAGVMQNPRHLVRRRGQEARLRCSPMKGHSHVYWYRQLPEEGLKFMVYLQKENIIDESGMPKERFSAEFPKEGPSILRIQQVVRGDSAAYFCASSLGTGNQPQHFGDGTRLSIL.

The gene calls are TRBV5-1 and TRBJ2-7; 8 bases fit TRBD1. CDR1 SGHRS and CDR2 YFSETQ come from the germline V gene. The CDR3 is 15 amino acids. V was clipped by 2 bases and J by 3 bases; unmatched bases: 7. This chain's CDR3 is CASSFGQGLFYEQYF. CDR3 DNA sequence: TGCGCCAGCAGCTTCGGACAGGGCCTCTTCTACGAGCAGTACTTC.

V usage is TRBV10-3 and J usage is TRBJ2-3, with a weak D call TRBD2 (6 bases). The V gene lost 0 bases and the J gene lost 5 bases, with 15 bases spanning the gap. Germline V gene sequence: CDR1 ENHRY, CDR2 SYGVKD. CDR3 length: 16 amino acids. The CDR3 bases are TGTGCCATCAGTGAGTCGGCTAGCGCCTCGGGAGATACGCAGTATTTT. It translates to CAISESASASGDTQYF.

The chain joins TRBV9 to TRBJ2-1; maybe TRBD2 (6 bases). The CDR3 runs 14 residues. Trimming pared 3 bases from V and 8 bases from J, leaving 15 bases between. Germline values: CDR1 SGDLS, CDR2 YYNGEE. The CDR3 nucleotides are TGTGCCAGCAGCGGAAGACTAGTTGTGGATGAGCAGTTCTTC. Its translation: CASSGRLVVDEQFF.

The chain recombines TRBV12-2 with TRBJ2-7; no check of the table's D call, TRBD1, against the DNA was made. TRBV12-2 is designated a pseudogene. The CDR3 sequence is 16 residues long. The CDR3 DNA is TGTGCAAGTCGCTTAGGTTCGTGGTGGGGGCACGACGAGCAGTACTTC. It codes for CASRLGSWWGHDEQYF.